This record looks at one TCR beta chain sequence and its context. Its antigen is unidentified. This entry belongs to a study of blood T cells in healthy people across ages. Findings and caveats of the study: For the donors, CMV status was unknown and possibly confounded expanded clonotype changes.

It was with a sample-barcoded 5' primer and a J-beta primer mix that a second PCR of about 6 to 12 cycles was run. One entry per CDR3 protein, called by TCRdb with MiXCR from the 5' RACE reads. The sample lists about a million distinct CDR3 sequences, 35% to 45% seen once, with about an eighth in the top ten. Germline V gives CDR1 MNHNY, CDR2 SVGAGI (reference sequence). The CDR3 runs to 15 residues. Trimming took off 6 bases at V and 6 bases at J, with 15 bases between the two ends. This TCR was recovered from a man younger than 35 in good health. The chain joins TRBV6-6 to TRBJ1-6, with a possible D match to TRBD1 (5 bases). The sample consisted of blood. The CDR3 DNA is TGTGCCAGCAGCCCCGGACACGGACCTAATTCACCCCTCCACTTT. It encodes CASSPGHGPNSPLHF.